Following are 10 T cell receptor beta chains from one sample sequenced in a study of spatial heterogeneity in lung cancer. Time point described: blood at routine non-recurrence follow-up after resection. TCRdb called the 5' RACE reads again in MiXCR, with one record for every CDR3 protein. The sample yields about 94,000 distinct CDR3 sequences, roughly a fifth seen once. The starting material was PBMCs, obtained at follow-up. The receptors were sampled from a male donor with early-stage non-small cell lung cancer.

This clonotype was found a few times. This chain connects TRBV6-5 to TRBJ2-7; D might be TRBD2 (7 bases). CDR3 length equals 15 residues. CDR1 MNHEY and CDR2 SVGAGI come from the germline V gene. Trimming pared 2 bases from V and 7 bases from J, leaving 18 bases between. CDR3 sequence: CASSYTAGALGEQYF. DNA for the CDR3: TGTGCCAGCAGTTACACCGCGGGGGCATTGGGAGAGCAGTACTTC.

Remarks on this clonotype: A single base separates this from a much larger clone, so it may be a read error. The CDR3 protein is CASSPENGGNEQFF. DNA for the CDR3: TGTGCCAGCTCACCTGAGAACGGGGGCAATGAGCAGTTCTTC. The chain recombines TRBV18 with TRBJ2-1, with a weak D call TRBD2 (6 bases). V was cut by 3 bases and J by 6 bases, with 12 bases left in between. The CDR3 is made up of 14 amino acids. Germline CDR1 and CDR2: KGHSH and LQKENI.

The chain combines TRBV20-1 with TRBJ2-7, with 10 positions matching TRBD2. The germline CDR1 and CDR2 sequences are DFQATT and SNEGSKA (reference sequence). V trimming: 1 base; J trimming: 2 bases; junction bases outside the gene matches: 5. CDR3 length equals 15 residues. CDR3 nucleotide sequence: TGCAGTGCTAGAGCGGAGCGGGAGGGCCCCTACGAGCAGTACTTC. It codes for CSARAEREGPYEQYF.

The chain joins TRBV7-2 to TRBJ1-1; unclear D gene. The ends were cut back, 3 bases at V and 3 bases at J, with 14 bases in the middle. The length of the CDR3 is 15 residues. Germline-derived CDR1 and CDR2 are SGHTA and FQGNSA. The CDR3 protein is CASSLAGSIYTEAFF. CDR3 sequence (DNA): TGTGCCAGCAGCTTGGCAGGCAGCATTTACACTGAAGCTTTCTTT.

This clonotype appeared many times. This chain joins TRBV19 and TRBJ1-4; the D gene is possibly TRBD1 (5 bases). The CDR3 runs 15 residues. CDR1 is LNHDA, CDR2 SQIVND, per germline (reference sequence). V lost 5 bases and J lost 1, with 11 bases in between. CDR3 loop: CASSASRGTNEKLFF. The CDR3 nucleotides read TGTGCCAGTAGTGCTTCAAGGGGAACTAATGAAAAACTGTTTTTT.

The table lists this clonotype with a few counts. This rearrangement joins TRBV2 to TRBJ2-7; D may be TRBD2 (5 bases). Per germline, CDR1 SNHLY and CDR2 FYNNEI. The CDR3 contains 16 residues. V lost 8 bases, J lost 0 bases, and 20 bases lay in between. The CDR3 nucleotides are TGTGCCAGCTCTCTGAGGAGAGAGGGCGTCTCCTACGAGCAGTACTTC. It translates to CASSLRREGVSYEQYF.

This CDR3 is CASSQDSAGSNEQFF. The CDR3 DNA reads as TGCGCCAGCAGCCAAGATTCCGCGGGAAGCAATGAGCAGTTCTTC. The rearrangement joins TRBV4-1 to TRBJ2-1, with D possibly being TRBD2 (6 bases). The V end was cut by 0 bases, the J end by 6 bases, with 12 bases between. Germline CDR1 and CDR2: MGHRA and YSYEKL. CDR3 size: 15 residues.

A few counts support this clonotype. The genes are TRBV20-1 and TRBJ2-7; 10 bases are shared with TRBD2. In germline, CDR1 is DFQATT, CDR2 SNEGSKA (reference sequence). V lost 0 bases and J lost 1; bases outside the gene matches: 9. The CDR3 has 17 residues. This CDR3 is CSARDRSAGGRSYEQYF. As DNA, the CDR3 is TGCAGTGCTAGAGATCGGTCAGCGGGAGGGCGGTCCTACGAGCAGTACTTC.

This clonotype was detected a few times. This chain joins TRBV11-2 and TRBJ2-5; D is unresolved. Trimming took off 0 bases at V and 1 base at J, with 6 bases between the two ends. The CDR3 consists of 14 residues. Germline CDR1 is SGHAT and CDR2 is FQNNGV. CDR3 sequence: CASSLETPQETQYF. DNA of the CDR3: TGTGCCAGCAGCTTAGAAACGCCCCAAGAGACCCAGTACTTC.

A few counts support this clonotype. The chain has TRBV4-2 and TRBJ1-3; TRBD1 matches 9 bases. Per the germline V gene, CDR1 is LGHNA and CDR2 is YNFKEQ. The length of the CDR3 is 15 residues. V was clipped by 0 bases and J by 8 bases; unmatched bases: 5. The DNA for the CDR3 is TGTGCCAGCAGCCAAGAAGAGGGACAGGGTCACACCATATATTTT. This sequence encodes CASSQEEGQGHTIYF.